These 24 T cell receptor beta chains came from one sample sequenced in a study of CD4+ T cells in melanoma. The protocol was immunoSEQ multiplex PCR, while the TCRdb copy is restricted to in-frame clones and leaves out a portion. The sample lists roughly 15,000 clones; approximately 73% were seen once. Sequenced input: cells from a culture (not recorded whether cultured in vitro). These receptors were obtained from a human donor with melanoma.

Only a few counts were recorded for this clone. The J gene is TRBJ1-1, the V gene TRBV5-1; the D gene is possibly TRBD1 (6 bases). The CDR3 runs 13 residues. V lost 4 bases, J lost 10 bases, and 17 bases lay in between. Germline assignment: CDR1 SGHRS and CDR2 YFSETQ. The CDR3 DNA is TGCGCCAGCAGCCGTTCCAGACAGGTAAGAGCTTTCTTT. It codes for CASSRSRQVRAFF. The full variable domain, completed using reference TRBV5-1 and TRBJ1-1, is KAGVTQTPRYLIKTRGQQVTLSCSPISGHRSVSWYQQTPGQGLQFLFEYFSETQRNKGNFPGRFSGRQFSNSRSEMNVSTLELGDSALYLCASSRSRQVRAFFGQGTRLTVV.

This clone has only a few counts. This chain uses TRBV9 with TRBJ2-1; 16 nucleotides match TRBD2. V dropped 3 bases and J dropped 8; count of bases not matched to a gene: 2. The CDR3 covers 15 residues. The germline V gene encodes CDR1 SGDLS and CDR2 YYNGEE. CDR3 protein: CASSGGTSGGDEQFF. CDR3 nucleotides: TGTGCCAGCAGCGGCGGGACTAGCGGGGGGGATGAGCAGTTCTTC. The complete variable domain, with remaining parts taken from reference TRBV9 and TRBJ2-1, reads DSGVTQTPKHLITATGQRVTLRCSPRSGDLSVYWYQQSLDQGLQFLIQYYNGEERAKGNILERFSAQQFPDLHSELNLSSLELGDSALYFCASSGGTSGGDEQFFGPGTRLTVL.

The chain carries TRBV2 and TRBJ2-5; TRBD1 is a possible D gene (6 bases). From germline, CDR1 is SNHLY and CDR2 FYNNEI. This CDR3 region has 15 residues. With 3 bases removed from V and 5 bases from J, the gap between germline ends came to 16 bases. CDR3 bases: TGTGCCAGCAGTGAGCTATCAGGGGCGCCGGAGACCCAGTACTTC. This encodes CASSELSGAPETQYF.

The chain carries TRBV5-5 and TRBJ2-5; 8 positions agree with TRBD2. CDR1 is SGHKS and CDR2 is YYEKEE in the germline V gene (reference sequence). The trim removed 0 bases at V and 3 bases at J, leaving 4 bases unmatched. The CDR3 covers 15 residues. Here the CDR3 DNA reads TGTGCCAGCAGCTTGGCCGGCGGGGGGAAAGAGACCCAGTACTTC. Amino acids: CASSLAGGGKETQYF.

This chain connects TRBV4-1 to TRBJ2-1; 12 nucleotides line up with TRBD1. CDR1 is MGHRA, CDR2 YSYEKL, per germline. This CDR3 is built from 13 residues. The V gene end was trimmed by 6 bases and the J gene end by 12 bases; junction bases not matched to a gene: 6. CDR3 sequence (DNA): TGCGCCAGCAGTAAGGGGACAGGGGGCTCGCAGTTCTTC. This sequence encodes CASSKGTGGSQFF.

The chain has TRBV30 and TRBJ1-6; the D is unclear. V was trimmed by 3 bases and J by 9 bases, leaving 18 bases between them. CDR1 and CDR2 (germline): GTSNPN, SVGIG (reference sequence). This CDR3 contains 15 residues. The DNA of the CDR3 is TGTGCCTGGAGGGCTGGGGAAGGCTTCGGTTCACCCCTCCACTTT. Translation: CAWRAGEGFGSPLHF.

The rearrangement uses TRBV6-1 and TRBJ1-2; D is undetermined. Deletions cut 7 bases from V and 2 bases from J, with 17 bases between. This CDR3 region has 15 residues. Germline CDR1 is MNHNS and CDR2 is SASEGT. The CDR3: CASNSREAGNYGYTF. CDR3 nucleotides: TGTGCCAGCAATTCCCGAGAAGCTGGGAACTATGGCTACACCTTC.

In DNA form, the CDR3 reads TGTGCCAGCAGCCCACCGTGGACAGGAAGCAACGAGCAGTACTTC. Protein sequence: CASSPPWTGSNEQYF. V usage is TRBV5-5 and J usage is TRBJ2-7; 7 bases align to TRBD1. The CDR3 totals 15 residues. The V and J ends lost 4 bases and 5 bases, in that order; junction bases with no gene match: 12. Per germline, CDR1 SGHKS and CDR2 YYEKEE (reference sequence).

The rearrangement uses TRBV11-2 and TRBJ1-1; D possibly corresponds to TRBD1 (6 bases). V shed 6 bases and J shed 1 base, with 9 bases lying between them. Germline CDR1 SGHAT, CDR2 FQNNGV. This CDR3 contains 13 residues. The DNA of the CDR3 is TGTGCCAGCAGTGGGGGGCAGAACACTGAAGCTTTCTTT. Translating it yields CASSGGQNTEAFF.

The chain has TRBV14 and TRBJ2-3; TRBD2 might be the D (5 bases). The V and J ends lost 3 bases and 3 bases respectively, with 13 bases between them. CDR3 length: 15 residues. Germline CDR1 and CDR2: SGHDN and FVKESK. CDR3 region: CASSQRTRGTDTQYF. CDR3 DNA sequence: TGTGCCAGCAGCCAGAGGACTCGCGGAACAGATACGCAGTATTTT.

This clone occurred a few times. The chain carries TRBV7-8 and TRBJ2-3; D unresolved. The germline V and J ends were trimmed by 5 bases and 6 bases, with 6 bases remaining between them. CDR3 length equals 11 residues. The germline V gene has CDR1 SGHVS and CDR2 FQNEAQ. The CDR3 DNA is TGTGCCAGCAGCATGGGGGATACGCAGTATTTT. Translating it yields CASSMGDTQYF.

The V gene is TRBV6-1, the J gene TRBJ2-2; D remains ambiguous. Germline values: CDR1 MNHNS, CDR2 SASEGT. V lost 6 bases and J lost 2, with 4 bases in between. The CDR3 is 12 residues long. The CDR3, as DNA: TGTGCCAGCAGGGAAAACACCGGGGAGCTGTTTTTT. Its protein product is CASRENTGELFF.

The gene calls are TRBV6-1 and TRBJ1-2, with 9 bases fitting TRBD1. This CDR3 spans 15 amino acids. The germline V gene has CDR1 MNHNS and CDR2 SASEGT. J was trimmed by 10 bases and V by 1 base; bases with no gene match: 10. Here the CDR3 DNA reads TGTGCCAGCAGTGAAGATACAGGGGGCTTCCTATCCTACACCTTC. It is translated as CASSEDTGGFLSYTF.

The CDR3 DNA follows: TGTGCCACCCGCGGACTTGGAGGAACCGGGGAGCTGTTTTTT. Protein product: CATRGLGGTGELFF. V usage is TRBV19 and J usage is TRBJ2-2; perhaps TRBD2 as D (5 bases). Germline CDR1 reads LNHDA; CDR2 reads SQIVND (reference sequence). Trimming pared 10 bases from V and 5 bases from J, leaving 17 bases between. The CDR3 covers 14 residues.

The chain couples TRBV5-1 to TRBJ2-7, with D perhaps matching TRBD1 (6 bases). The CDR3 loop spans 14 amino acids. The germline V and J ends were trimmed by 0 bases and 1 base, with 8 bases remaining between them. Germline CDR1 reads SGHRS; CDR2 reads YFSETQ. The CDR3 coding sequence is TGCGCCAGCAGCTTGGCCACAGGGTCCTACGAGCAGTACTTC. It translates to CASSLATGSYEQYF.

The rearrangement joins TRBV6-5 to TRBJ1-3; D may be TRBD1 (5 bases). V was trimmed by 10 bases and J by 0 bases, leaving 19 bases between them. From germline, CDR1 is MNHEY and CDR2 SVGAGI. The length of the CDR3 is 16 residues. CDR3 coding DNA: TGTGCCACCCGTTACACAGGTGTCGGCTCTGGAAACACCATATATTTT. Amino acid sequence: CATRYTGVGSGNTIYF.

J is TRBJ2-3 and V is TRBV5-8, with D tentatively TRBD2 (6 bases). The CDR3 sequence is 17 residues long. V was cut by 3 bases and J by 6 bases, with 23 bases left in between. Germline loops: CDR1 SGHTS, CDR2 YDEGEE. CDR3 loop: CASSSRALAAPGDTQYF. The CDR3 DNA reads TGTGCCAGCAGCTCCAGAGCACTAGCAGCCCCGGGCGATACGCAGTATTTT.

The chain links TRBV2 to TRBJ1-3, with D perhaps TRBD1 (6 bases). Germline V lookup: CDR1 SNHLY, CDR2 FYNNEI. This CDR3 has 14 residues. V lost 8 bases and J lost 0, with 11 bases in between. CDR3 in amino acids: CASLQGYSGNTIYF. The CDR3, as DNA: TGTGCCAGCCTCCAGGGGTACTCTGGAAACACCATATATTTT.

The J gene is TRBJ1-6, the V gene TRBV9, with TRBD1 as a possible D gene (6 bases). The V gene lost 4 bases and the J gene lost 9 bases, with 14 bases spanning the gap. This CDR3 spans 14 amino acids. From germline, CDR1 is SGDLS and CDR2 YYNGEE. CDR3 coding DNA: TGTGCCAGCAGCAAACAGGGAGGGAGTTCACCCCTCCACTTT. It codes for CASSKQGGSSPLHF.

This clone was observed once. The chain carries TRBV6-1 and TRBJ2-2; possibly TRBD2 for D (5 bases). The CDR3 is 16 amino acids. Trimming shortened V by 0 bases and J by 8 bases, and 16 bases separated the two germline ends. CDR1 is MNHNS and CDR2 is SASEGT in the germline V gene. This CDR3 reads CASSEAADLDWGELFF. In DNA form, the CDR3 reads TGTGCCAGCAGTGAAGCGGCGGACTTGGACTGGGGGGAGCTGTTTTTT.

CDR3 loop: CASSLGGRQGPGYNEQFF. The CDR3 nucleotides read TGTGCCAGCAGTTTGGGGGGGCGGCAGGGGCCCGGCTACAATGAGCAGTTCTTC. The chain links TRBV27 to TRBJ2-1; TRBD2 is a possible D gene (7 bases). V was trimmed by 3 bases and J by 3 bases, leaving 21 bases between them. Germline-derived CDR1 and CDR2 are MNHEY and SMNVEV (reference sequence). The CDR3 runs 18 residues.

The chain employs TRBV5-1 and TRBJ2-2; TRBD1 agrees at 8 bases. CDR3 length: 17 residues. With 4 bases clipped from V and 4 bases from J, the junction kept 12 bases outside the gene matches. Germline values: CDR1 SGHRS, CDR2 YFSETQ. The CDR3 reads CASSHLSGGAGTGELFF. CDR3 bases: TGCGCCAGCAGCCACTTATCAGGGGGCGCGGGCACCGGGGAGCTGTTTTTT.

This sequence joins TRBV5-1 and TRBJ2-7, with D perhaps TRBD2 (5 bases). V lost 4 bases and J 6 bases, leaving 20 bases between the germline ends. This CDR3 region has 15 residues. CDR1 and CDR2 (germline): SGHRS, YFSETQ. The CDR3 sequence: CASSLLGVSSGEQYF. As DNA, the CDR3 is TGCGCCAGCAGCCTGCTCGGGGTCTCGAGCGGCGAGCAGTACTTC.

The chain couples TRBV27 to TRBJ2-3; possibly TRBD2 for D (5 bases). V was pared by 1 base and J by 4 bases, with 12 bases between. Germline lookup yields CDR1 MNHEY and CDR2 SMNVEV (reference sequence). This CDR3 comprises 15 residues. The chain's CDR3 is CASSLFSLEADTQYF. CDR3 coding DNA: TGTGCCAGCAGTTTATTCTCACTAGAAGCAGATACGCAGTATTTT.